In its sample, the clone carrying this TCR beta chain was seen a few times. The sample is drawn from a study of T-cell reconstitution after alpha-beta-depleted transplantation in children. The authors prepared the TCRbeta library with unique molecular identifiers. Each CDR3 protein is one row after TCRdb ran MiXCR on the PCR reads. This table holds just over 950,000 distinct CDR3 sequences, 25% to 35% found once. The CDR3 loop spans 13 amino acids. Trimming left V 6 bases short and J 5 bases short, with 13 bases between. The origin of this receptor is a boy under two years old who had a stem cell transplant for SCID, so the T cells may come from the graft donor. The sample here was PBMCs, mostly from graft donor cells, taken 360 days after TCRalphabeta/CD19-depleted stem cell transplant. The V call is TRBV12-3 or TRBV12-4, the J call TRBJ1-2, with D possibly matching TRBD1 (5 bases). CDR3 protein: CASSRGPRYGYTF. The CDR3 nucleotides are TGTGCCAGCAGCCGGGGACCGAGATATGGCTACACCTTC.